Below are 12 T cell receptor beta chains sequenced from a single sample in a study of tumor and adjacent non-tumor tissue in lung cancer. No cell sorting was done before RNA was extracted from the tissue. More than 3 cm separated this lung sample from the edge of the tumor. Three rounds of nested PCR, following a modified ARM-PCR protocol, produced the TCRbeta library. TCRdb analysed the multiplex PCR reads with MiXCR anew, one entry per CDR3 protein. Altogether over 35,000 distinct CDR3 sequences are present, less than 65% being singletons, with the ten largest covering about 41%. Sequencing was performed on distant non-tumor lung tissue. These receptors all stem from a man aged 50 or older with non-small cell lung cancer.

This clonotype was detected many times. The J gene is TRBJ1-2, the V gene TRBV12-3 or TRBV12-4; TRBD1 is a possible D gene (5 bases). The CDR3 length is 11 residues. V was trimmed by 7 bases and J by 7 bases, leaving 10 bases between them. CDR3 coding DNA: TGTGCCAGCACTCGGGACCGTGGCTACACCTTC. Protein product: CASTRDRGYTF.

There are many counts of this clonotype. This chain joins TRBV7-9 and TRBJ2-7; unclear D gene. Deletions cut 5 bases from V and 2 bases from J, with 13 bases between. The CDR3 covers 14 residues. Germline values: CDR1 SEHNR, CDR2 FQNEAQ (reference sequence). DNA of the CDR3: TGTGCCAGCAGCACGACGGACGGAGCCTACGAGCAGTACTTC. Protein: CASSTTDGAYEQYF.

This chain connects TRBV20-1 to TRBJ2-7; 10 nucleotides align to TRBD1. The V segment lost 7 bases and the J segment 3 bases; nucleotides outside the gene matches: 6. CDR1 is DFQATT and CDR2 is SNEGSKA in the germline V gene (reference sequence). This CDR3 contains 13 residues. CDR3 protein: CSVRWDRGYEQYF. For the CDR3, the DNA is TGCAGTGTCAGATGGGACAGGGGCTACGAGCAGTACTTC.

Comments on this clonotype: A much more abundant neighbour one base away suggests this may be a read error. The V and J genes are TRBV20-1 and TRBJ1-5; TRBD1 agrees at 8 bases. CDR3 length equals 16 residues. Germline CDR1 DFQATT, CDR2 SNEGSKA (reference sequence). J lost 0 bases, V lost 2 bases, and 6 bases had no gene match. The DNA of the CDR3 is TGCAGTGCTAGAATCCCAGGGACAGGTAGCAATCAGCCCCAGCATTTT. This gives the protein CSARIPGTGSNQPQHF.

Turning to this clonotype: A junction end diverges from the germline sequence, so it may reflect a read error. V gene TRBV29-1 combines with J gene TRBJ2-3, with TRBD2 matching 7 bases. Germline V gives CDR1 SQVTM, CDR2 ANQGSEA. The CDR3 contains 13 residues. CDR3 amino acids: CSVVRRGRDTQYF. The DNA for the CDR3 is TGTAGCGTTGTAAGGCGGGGGAGAGATACGCAGTATTTT.

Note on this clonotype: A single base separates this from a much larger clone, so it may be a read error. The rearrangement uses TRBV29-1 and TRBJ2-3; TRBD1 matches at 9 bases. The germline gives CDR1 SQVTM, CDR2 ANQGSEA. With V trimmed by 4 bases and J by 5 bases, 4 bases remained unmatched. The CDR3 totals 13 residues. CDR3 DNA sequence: TGCAGCGTTGTGGGACAGGGTGAAGATACGCAGTATTTT. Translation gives CSVVGQGEDTQYF.

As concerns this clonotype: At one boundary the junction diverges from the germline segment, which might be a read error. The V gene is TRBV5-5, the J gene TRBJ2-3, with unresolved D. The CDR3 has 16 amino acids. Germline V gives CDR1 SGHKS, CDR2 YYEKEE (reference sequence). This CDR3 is CAGSPRRSESTDTQYF. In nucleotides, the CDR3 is TGTGCCGGCAGCCCCCGGAGATCGGAAAGCACAGATACGCAGTATTTT. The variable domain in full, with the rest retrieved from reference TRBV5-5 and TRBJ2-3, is DAGVTQSPTHLIKTRGQQVTLRCSPISGHKSVSWYQQVLGQGPQFIFQYYEKEERGRGNFPDRFSARQFPNYSSELNVNALLLGDSALYLCAGSPRRSESTDTQYFGPGTRLTVL.

The CDR3 DNA reads TGCGCCAACAATGGAGGAGCGAACACCGGGGAGCTGTTTTTT. This sequence encodes CANNGGANTGELFF. The chain joins TRBV10-1 to TRBJ2-2; possible D gene TRBD2, 5 bases. V was cut by 10 bases and J by 0 bases, with 12 bases left in between. Germline V lookup: CDR1 WNHNN, CDR2 SYGVQD (reference sequence). CDR3 size: 14 residues.

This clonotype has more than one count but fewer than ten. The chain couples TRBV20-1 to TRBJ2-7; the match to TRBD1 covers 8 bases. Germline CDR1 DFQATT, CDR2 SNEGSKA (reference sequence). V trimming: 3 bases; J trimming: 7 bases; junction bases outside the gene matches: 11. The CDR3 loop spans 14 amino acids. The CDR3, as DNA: TGCAGTGCTAGGTCAAGGACAGGGTTAGTGGAGCAGTACTTC. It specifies CSARSRTGLVEQYF.

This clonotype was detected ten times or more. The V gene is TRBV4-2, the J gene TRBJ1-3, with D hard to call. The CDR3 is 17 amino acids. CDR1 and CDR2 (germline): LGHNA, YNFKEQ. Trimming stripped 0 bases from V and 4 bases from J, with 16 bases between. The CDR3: CASSQDRGRSTGNTIYF. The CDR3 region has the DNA TGTGCCAGCAGCCAAGATAGAGGCAGGTCGACGGGAAACACCATATATTTT.

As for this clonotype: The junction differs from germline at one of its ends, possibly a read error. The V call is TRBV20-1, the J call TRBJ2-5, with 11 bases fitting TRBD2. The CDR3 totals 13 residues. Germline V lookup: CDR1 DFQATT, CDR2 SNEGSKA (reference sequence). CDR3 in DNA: TGCAGTGCTCCCGGGACTAGCGGAGAGACCCAGTGCTTC. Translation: CSAPGTSGETQCF.

CDR3 sequence reads: CASSLGQISGANVLTF. As DNA, the CDR3 is TGTGCCAGCAGTTTAGGACAGATCTCTGGGGCCAACGTCCTGACTTTC. V and J are TRBV28 and TRBJ2-6; a possible D gene is TRBD1 (6 bases). The CDR3 covers 16 residues. Deletions cut 2 bases from V and 0 bases from J, with 8 bases between. CDR1 and CDR2 from the germline V gene are MDHEN and SYDVKM.